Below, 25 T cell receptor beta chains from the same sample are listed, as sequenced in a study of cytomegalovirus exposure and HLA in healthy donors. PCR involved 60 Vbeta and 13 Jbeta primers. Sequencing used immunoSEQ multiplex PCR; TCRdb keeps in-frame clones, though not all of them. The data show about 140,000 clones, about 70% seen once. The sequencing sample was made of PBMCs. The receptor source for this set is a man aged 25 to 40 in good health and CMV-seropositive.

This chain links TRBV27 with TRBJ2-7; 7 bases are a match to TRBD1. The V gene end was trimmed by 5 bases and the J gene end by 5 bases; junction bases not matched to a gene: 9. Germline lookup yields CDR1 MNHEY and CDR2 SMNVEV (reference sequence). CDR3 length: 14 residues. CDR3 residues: CASSLARGIDEQYF. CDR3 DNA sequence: TGTGCCAGCAGTCTGGCCAGGGGGATCGACGAGCAGTACTTC.

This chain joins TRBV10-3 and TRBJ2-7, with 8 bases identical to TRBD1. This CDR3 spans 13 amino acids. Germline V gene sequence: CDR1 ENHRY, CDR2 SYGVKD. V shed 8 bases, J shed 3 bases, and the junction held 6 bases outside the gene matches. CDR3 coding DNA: TGTGCCATCCTAGGACAGGGCCTCTACGAGCAGTACTTC. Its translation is CAILGQGLYEQYF.

The CDR3 coding sequence is TGTGCCAGCAGCCAAGACCCGTGGAGGAACACTGAAGCTTTCTTT. Its translation: CASSQDPWRNTEAFF. The chain recombines TRBV4-2 with TRBJ1-1, with D hard to call. There are 15 residues in the CDR3. V shed 0 bases and J shed 1 base, with 9 bases lying between them. Germline V gives CDR1 LGHNA, CDR2 YNFKEQ.

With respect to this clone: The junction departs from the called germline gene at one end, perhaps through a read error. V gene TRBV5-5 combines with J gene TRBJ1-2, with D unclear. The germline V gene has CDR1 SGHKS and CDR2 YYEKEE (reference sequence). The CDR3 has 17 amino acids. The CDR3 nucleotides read TGCGCCAGCAGCCAATTACCCTTCACAGAAGCTAACTATGGCTACACCTTC. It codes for CASSQLPFTEANYGYTF.

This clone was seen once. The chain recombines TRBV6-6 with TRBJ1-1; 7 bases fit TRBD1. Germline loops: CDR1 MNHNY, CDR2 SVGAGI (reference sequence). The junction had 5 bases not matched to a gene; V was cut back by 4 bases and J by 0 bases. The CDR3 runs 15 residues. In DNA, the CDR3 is TGTGCCAGCAGTTCGGGACAGAGAATGAACACTGAAGCTTTCTTT. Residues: CASSSGQRMNTEAFF.

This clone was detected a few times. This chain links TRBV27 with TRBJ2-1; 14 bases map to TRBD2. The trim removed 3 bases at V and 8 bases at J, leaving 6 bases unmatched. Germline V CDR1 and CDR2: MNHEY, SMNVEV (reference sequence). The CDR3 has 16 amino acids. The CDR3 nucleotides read TGTGCCAGCAGTTTCCCGGGACTAGCGGGAGTCGATGAGCAGTTCTTC. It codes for CASSFPGLAGVDEQFF.

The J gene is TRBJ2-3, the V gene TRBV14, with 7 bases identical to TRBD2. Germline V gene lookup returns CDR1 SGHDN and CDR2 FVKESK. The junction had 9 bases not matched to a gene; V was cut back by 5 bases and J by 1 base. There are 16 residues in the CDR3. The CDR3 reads CASSTLLARRTDTQYF. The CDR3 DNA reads TGTGCCAGCAGCACTCTACTAGCGAGACGCACAGATACGCAGTATTTT.

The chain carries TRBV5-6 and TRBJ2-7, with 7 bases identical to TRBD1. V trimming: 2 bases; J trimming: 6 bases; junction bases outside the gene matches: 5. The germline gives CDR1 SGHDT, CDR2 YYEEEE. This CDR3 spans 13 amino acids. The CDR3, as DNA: TGTGCCAGCAGCTTAGACAGGGAGCGCGAGCAGTACTTC. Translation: CASSLDREREQYF.

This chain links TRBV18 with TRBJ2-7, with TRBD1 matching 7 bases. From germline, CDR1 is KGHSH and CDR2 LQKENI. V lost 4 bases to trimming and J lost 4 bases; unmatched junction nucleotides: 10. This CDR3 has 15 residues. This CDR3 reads CASSLGQAGVYEQYF. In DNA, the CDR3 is TGTGCCAGCTCACTAGGACAGGCCGGCGTTTACGAGCAGTACTTC.

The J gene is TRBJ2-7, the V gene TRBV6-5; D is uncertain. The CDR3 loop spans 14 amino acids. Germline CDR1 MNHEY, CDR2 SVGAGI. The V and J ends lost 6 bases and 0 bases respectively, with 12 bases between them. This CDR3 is CASSPTLSSYEQYF. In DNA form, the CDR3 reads TGTGCCAGCAGCCCGACACTGAGCTCCTACGAGCAGTACTTC.

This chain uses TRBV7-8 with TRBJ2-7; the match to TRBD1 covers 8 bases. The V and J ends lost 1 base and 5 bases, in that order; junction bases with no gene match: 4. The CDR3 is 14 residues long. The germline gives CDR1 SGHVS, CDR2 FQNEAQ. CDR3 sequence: CASSLVDRDHEQYF. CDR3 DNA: TGTGCCAGCAGCTTAGTGGACAGGGACCACGAGCAGTACTTC.

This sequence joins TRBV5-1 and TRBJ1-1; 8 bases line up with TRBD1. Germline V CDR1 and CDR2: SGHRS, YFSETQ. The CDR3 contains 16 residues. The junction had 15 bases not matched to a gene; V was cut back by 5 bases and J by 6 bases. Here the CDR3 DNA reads TGCGCCAGCAGTCTTGGGACAGGAGGATTTAGGGCTGAAGCTTTCTTT. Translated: CASSLGTGGFRAEAFF.

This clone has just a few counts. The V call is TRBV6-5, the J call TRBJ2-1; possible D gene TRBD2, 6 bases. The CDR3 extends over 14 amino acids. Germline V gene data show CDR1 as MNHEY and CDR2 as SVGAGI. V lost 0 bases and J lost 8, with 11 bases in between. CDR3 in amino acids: CASSYSDGTHEQFF. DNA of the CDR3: TGTGCCAGCAGTTACTCGGATGGGACTCATGAGCAGTTCTTC.

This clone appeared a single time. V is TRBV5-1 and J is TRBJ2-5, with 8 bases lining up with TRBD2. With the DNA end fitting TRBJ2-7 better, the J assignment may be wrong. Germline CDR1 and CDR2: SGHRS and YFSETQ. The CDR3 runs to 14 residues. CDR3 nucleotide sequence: TGCGCCAGCAGCTTGGCGGGGACTAGCTACGAGCAGTACTTC. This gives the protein CASSLAGTSYEQYF.

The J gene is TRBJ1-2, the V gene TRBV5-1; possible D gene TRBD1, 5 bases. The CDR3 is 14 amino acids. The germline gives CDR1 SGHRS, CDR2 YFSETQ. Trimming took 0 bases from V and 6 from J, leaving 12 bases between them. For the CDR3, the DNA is TGCGCCAGCAGCTTGGCCCCAGGGCCAGATGGCTACACCTTC. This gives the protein CASSLAPGPDGYTF.

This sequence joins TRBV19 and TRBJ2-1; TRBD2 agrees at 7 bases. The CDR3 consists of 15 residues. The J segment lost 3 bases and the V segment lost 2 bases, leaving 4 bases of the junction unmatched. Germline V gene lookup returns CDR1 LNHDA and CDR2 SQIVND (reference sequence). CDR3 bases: TGTGCCAGTAGTATACTAGCGGAACACTACAATGAGCAGTTCTTC. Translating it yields CASSILAEHYNEQFF.

CDR3 DNA: TGTGCCAGCAGTTATACCGGGACAGGGGGCGATGGCTACACCTTC. It is translated as CASSYTGTGGDGYTF. The genes are TRBV2 and TRBJ1-2; 12 nucleotides match TRBD1. Unmatched junction bases numbered 7, after V lost 5 bases and J lost 6 bases. Germline V CDR1 and CDR2: SNHLY, FYNNEI. This CDR3 has 15 residues.

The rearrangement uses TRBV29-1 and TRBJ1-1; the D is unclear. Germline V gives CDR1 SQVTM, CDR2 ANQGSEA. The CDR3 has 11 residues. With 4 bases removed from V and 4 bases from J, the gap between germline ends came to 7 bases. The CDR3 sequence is CSVAVSTEAFF. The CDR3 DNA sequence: TGCAGCGTTGCGGTTTCCACTGAAGCTTTCTTT.

The CDR3, as DNA: TGTGCCAGCAGCTCGAGGGTGATGAACACTGAAGCTTTCTTT. This encodes CASSSRVMNTEAFF. The gene calls are TRBV13 and TRBJ1-1; D not certain. Germline V lookup: CDR1 PRHDT, CDR2 FYEKMQ (reference sequence). This CDR3 contains 14 residues. V was pared by 4 bases and J by 0 bases, with 9 bases between.

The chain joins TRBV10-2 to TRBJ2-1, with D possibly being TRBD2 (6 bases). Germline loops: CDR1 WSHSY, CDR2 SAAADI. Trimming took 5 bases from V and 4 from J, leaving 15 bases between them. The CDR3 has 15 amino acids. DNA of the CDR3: TGCGCCAGCAGTAGAACGGGAGTAGAGTACAATGAGCAGTTCTTC. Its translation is CASSRTGVEYNEQFF.

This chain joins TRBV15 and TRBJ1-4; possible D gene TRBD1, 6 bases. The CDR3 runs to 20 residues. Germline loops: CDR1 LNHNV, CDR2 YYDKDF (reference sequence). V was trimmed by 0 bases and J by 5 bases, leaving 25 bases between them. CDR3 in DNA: TGTGCCACCAGCAGAGATTACCTCGTGGTTGGGCAGGGGCGGAATGAAAAACTGTTTTTT. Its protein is CATSRDYLVVGQGRNEKLFF.

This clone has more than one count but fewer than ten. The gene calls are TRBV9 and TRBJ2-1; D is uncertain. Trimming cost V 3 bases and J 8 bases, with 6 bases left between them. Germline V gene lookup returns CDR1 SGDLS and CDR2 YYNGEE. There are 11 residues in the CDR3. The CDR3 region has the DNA TGTGCCAGCAGCGCCGTTGATGAGCAGTTCTTC. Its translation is CASSAVDEQFF.

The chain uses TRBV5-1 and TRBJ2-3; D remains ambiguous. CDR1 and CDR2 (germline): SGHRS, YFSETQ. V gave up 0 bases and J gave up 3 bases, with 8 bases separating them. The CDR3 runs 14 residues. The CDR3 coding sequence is TGCGCCAGCAGCTTGGCCCTAGAGACAGATACGCAGTATTTT. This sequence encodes CASSLALETDTQYF.

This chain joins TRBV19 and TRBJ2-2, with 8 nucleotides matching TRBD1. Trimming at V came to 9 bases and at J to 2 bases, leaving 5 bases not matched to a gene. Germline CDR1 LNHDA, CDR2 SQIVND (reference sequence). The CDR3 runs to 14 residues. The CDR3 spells CASRGQDNTGELFF. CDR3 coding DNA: TGTGCCAGCAGGGGACAGGATAACACCGGGGAGCTGTTTTTT.

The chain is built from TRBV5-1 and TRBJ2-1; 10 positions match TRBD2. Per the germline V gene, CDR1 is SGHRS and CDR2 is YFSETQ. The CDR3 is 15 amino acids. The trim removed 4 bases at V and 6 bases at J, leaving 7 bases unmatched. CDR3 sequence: CASSGAGGPSNEQFF. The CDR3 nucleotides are TGCGCCAGCAGCGGAGCGGGAGGGCCGTCCAATGAGCAGTTCTTC.